Below, 13 T cell receptor beta chains from the same sample are listed, as sequenced in a study of OX40 agonist ivuxolimab in advanced cancers. Sequenced by immunoSEQ multiplex PCR; TCRdb stores in-frame clones only, minus some. The sample shows 60,000 to 65,000 clones, 91% of them seen only once. Sequenced material: CD4+ or CD8+ T cells sorted from blood, taken in a trial of the OX40 agonist ivuxolimab. All receptors come from an adult with an advanced solid tumor such as melanoma, head and neck, liver or kidney cancer.

This clone was picked up one time. This chain uses TRBV6-6 with TRBJ2-7, with unresolved D. The CDR3 sequence is 12 residues long. Trimming cost V 5 bases and J 3 bases, with 8 bases left between them. The germline gives CDR1 MNHNY, CDR2 SVGAGI (reference sequence). CDR3 nucleotides: TGTGCCAGCAGTCCAACTGACTACGAGCAGTACTTC. This codes for CASSPTDYEQYF.

The rearrangement joins TRBV7-2 to TRBJ1-2, with 9 bases matching TRBD1. The germline V gene encodes CDR1 SGHTA and CDR2 FQGNSA. Losses at the gene ends were 0 bases for V and 13 bases for J; bases not matched to a gene: 9. The CDR3 has 14 residues. The CDR3 here is CASSLAGQGRRSTF. As DNA, the CDR3 is TGTGCCAGCAGCTTAGCGGGACAGGGCCGGCGATCCACCTTC.

The table lists this clone with a count of one. The chain recombines TRBV6-1 with TRBJ1-5, with a weak D call TRBD1 (6 bases). From germline, CDR1 is MNHNS and CDR2 SASEGT. Trimming stripped 4 bases from V and 4 bases from J, with 11 bases between. CDR3 length equals 14 residues. The CDR3 protein is CASSGRDKNQPQHF. The CDR3 bases are TGTGCCAGCAGTGGCCGGGACAAAAATCAGCCCCAGCATTTT.

The chain combines TRBV30 with TRBJ1-3; D is perhaps TRBD1 (5 bases). V lost 1 base to trimming and J lost 0 bases, with 19 bases between them. The CDR3 runs to 18 residues. Germline V gene data show CDR1 as GTSNPN and CDR2 as SVGIG (reference sequence). CDR3 sequence reads: CAWSGLHTRENSGNTIYF. CDR3 bases: TGTGCCTGGAGTGGTCTTCACACCAGGGAGAACTCTGGAAACACCATATATTTT.

The chain is built from TRBV7-9 and TRBJ1-2; 7 nucleotides match TRBD1. J lost 7 bases, V lost 7 bases, and 9 bases had no gene match. Germline V gives CDR1 SEHNR, CDR2 FQNEAQ (reference sequence). The CDR3 is 13 amino acids. This chain's CDR3 is CASNPTGLFGYTF. CDR3 sequence (DNA): TGTGCCAGCAACCCGACAGGGTTGTTTGGCTACACCTTC.

The chain recombines TRBV30 with TRBJ2-5; D might be TRBD1 or TRBD2, each matching 7 bases. The CDR3 sequence is 16 residues long. Looked up from germline, CDR1 is GTSNPN and CDR2 is SVGIG (reference sequence). CDR3 amino acids: CGARGGGGTAQETQYF. In DNA, the CDR3 is TGTGGGGCCCGGGGAGGGGGCGGTACGGCCCAAGAGACCCAGTACTTC.

The chain joins TRBV13 to TRBJ2-1; the match to TRBD2 covers 14 bases. Trimming removed 5 bases from V and 8 bases from J; junction bases left unmatched: 14. This CDR3 comprises 18 residues. Per the germline V gene, CDR1 is PRHDT and CDR2 is FYEKMQ (reference sequence). The CDR3 here is CASSPVPGLAGVFHEQFF. The CDR3 nucleotides are TGTGCCAGCAGCCCCGTCCCGGGACTAGCGGGAGTATTCCATGAGCAGTTCTTC.

V usage is TRBV7-8 and J usage is TRBJ1-1, with a tentative D call TRBD1 (5 bases). Trimming took 1 base from V and 1 from J, leaving 7 bases between them. The CDR3 is made up of 14 amino acids. Germline CDR1 is SGHVS and CDR2 is FQNEAQ. CDR3 sequence: CASSLGQWNTEAFF. CDR3 DNA sequence: TGTGCCAGCAGCTTAGGACAGTGGAACACTGAAGCTTTCTTT.

The chain has TRBV29-1 and TRBJ2-3; 8 bases match TRBD2. Germline CDR1 reads SQVTM; CDR2 reads ANQGSEA. CDR3 length: 13 residues. V was clipped by 6 bases and J by 2 bases; unmatched bases: 4. CDR3: CSVRTSYTDTQYF. The CDR3 DNA sequence: TGCAGCGTGCGGACTAGCTACACAGATACGCAGTATTTT.

V gene TRBV7-9 combines with J gene TRBJ1-3; D is uncertain. CDR1 and CDR2 (germline): SEHNR, FQNEAQ (reference sequence). V lost 10 bases, J lost 4 bases, and 17 bases lay in between. This CDR3 spans 14 amino acids. Here the CDR3 DNA reads TGTGCCACCCGGGCAGAGGAAGGCGGAAACACCATATATTTT. It translates to CATRAEEGGNTIYF.

This clone was seen a handful of times. The chain uses TRBV5-1 and TRBJ2-7; 9 bases line up with TRBD2. Looked up from germline, CDR1 is SGHRS and CDR2 is YFSETQ. The CDR3 spans 16 residues. J gave up 0 bases and V 0 bases, and 4 bases lay outside the gene matches. The CDR3 nucleotides read TGCGCCAGCAGCTTGGAACTAGCGGGTCTCTCCTACGAGCAGTACTTC. Protein: CASSLELAGLSYEQYF.

CDR3 DNA: TGCAGCGTTGGGGCCTCAACTAATGAAAAACTGTTTTTT. As protein: CSVGASTNEKLFF. The rearrangement uses TRBV29-1 and TRBJ1-4; unclear D gene. This CDR3 is 13 amino acids long. Trimming shortened V by 4 bases and J by 0 bases, and 6 bases separated the two germline ends. Germline V CDR1 and CDR2: SQVTM, ANQGSEA. Drawing the rest from reference TRBV29-1 and TRBJ1-4, the complete variable domain is SAVISQKPSRDICQRGTSLTIQCQVDSQVTMMFWYRQQPGQSLTLIATANQGSEATYESGFVIDKFPISRPNLTFSTLTVSNMSPEDSSIYLCSVGASTNEKLFFGSGTQLSVL.

The chain couples TRBV5-8 to TRBJ2-7; 10 positions match TRBD2. CDR1 and CDR2 from the germline V gene are SGHTS and YDEGEE. The CDR3 sequence is 16 residues long. Trimming removed 0 bases from V and 6 bases from J; junction bases left unmatched: 9. The CDR3 DNA is TGTGCCAGCAGCTTGGTGGCTAGCGGGGGTCTTCTCGAGCAGTACTTC. It encodes CASSLVASGGLLEQYF.